This entry is about one T cell receptor (beta chain). This record belongs to a study of PD-L1 blockade in urothelial cancer. CDR1 is GTSNPN and CDR2 is SVGIG in the germline V gene (reference sequence). Trimming took off 0 bases at V and 12 bases at J, with 14 bases between the two ends. The CDR3 is 12 residues long. Between 1 and 8 samples per patient were obtained, pretreatment and on-treatment. Into every PCR, synthetic TCR analog templates were spiked. The assay was immunoSEQ multiplex PCR, and TCRdb's table has in-frame clones only and misses some. The data contain about 88,000 clones, roughly 90% of them seen just once; the ten biggest clones take up roughly 10%.

V and J are TRBV30 and TRBJ2-5, with D maybe TRBD2 (5 bases). The sequence was collected from a man aged 60 to 75 with urothelial cancer. The starting material was PBMCs, obtained around atezolizumab (anti-PD-L1) treatment. The CDR3 nucleotides read TGTGCCTGGAGTGTCACCGGGGAGAGGGAGTACTTC. Protein product: CAWSVTGEREYF.